Described below is a single T cell receptor (beta chain) sequence and its context. The PCR was carried out with 60 Vbeta primers and 13 Jbeta primers. Repertoires were generated with immunoSEQ multiplex PCR, while TCRdb's copy carries only in-frame clones and drops some. The specimen's table records around 100,000 clones. CDR1 is SGHNT and CDR2 is YYREEE in the germline V gene (reference sequence). This CDR3 has 12 residues. V dropped 2 bases and J dropped 9; count of bases not matched to a gene: 1. This specimen belongs to a study of cytomegalovirus exposure and HLA in healthy donors. Across the study: A preliminary data release comprised tens of millions of unique TCRs obtained from HLA-typed donors.

The chain is built from TRBV5-4 and TRBJ1-5; 8 nucleotides align to TRBD1. The sample was PBMCs. The clonotype comes from a woman between 25 and 40 years old in good health and CMV-seronegative. CDR3 amino acids: CASSFTGGPQHF. Written as DNA, the CDR3 is TGTGCCAGCAGCTTCACAGGGGGGCCCCAGCATTTT.